A single sample is the source of the 18 T cell receptor beta chains below, sequenced in a study of blood T cell repertoires in COVID-19. Clones were read by immunoSEQ multiplex PCR, and TCRdb kept only the in-frame ones, dropping some. The table records approximately 300,000 clones, around 84% of them present only once. The specimen sequenced was PBMCs or T cells enriched from blood (not recorded which). The source is a woman in her twenties or thirties who had been exposed to COVID-19.

The CDR3 spells CASSRRTSGSSRVFNEQFF. For the CDR3, the DNA is TGTGCCAGCAGCCGGAGGACTAGCGGGAGCTCAAGGGTTTTCAATGAGCAGTTCTTC. The chain is built from TRBV7-9 and TRBJ2-1; 13 bases match TRBD2. Germline V gives CDR1 SEHNR, CDR2 FQNEAQ (reference sequence). The CDR3 has 19 residues. The V gene end was trimmed by 5 bases and the J gene end by 6 bases; junction bases not matched to a gene: 16.

The chain combines TRBV19 with TRBJ1-1, with 11 nucleotides matching TRBD1. V shed 8 bases and J 0 bases; nucleotides not matched to a gene: 8. Per the germline V gene, CDR1 is LNHDA and CDR2 is SQIVND (reference sequence). CDR3 size: 16 residues. DNA of the CDR3: TGTGCCAGTTGGGACAGGGGGGTGAAGGTGAACACTGAAGCTTTCTTT. It yields the protein CASWDRGVKVNTEAFF.

The chain joins TRBV11-3 to TRBJ2-1, with 8 bases identical to TRBD1. Germline V gene sequence: CDR1 SGHNT, CDR2 YENEEA. With 6 bases clipped from V and 8 bases from J, the junction kept 12 bases outside the gene matches. The CDR3 is 15 amino acids. The CDR3 sequence is CASSRAEDRGHEQFF. The CDR3, as DNA: TGTGCCAGCAGTCGTGCCGAAGACAGGGGACATGAGCAGTTCTTC.

A remark on this clone: One end of the junction fails to match germline, which may point to a read error. The chain uses TRBV7-9 and TRBJ2-2; 7 bases align to TRBD2. CDR1 and CDR2 (germline): SEHNR, FQNEAQ (reference sequence). This CDR3 contains 15 residues. The chain's CDR3 is CASSLAARGTGELFF. CDR3 coding DNA: TGTGCCAGCAGCCTAGCGGCCCGAGGGACCGGGGAGCTGTTTTTT.

This chain connects TRBV11-2 to TRBJ1-2; perhaps TRBD1 as D (5 bases). V lost 2 bases and J lost 0, with 10 bases in between. The CDR3 is 15 residues long. Germline CDR1 SGHAT, CDR2 FQNNGV. CDR3 coding DNA: TGTGCCAGCAGCTTATCCGGGGGACCTAACTATGGCTACACCTTC. Amino acid sequence: CASSLSGGPNYGYTF.

The table lists this clone with a count of one. V usage is TRBV2 and J usage is TRBJ2-2; 9 nucleotides agree with TRBD1. Unmatched junction bases numbered 4, after V lost 7 bases and J lost 4 bases. The CDR3 is 14 amino acids. Looked up from germline, CDR1 is SNHLY and CDR2 is FYNNEI. The CDR3 protein is CASIMDRGTGELFF. Written as DNA, the CDR3 is TGTGCCAGCATTATGGACAGGGGCACCGGGGAGCTGTTTTTT.

The V gene is TRBV6-1, the J gene TRBJ1-5; tentatively, D is TRBD1 (5 bases). The V gene's germline CDR1 is MNHNS and CDR2 SASEGT. The CDR3 consists of 12 residues. V lost 1 base, J lost 11 bases, and 9 bases lay in between. The CDR3 protein is CASSEEGRTQHF. The CDR3 bases are TGTGCCAGCAGTGAAGAGGGGCGGACCCAGCATTTT.

V is TRBV24-1 and J is TRBJ1-2; 9 positions agree with TRBD1. Looked up from germline, CDR1 is KGHDR and CDR2 is SFDVKD. The CDR3 contains 16 residues. V gave up 3 bases and J gave up 6 bases; unmatched junction bases: 10. The CDR3: CATSDPLDRGGNGYTF. The CDR3, as DNA: TGTGCCACCAGTGATCCATTGGACAGGGGAGGCAATGGCTACACCTTC.

On this clone itself: Its ends do not fully match the called genes, so a read error is possible. V gene TRBV7-9 combines with J gene TRBJ1-2, with D uncertain. CDR1 SEHNR and CDR2 FQNEAQ come from the germline V gene (reference sequence). The CDR3 loop spans 11 amino acids. CDR3 nucleotides: TGTGCCAGCAGCACTACTGTTGAAAGCGCCTTC. This translates into CASSTTVESAF.

This chain uses TRBV2 with TRBJ1-5; 7 bases line up with TRBD1. The CDR3 has 14 amino acids. Germline V CDR1 and CDR2: SNHLY, FYNNEI. With 6 bases clipped from V and 2 bases from J, the junction kept 4 bases outside the gene matches. The CDR3: CASRRGTGNQPQHF. The CDR3 coding sequence is TGTGCCAGCAGGCGAGGGACAGGCAATCAGCCCCAGCATTTT.

The gene calls are TRBV5-4 and TRBJ1-1; a possible D gene is TRBD1 (6 bases). V lost 1 base, J lost 4 bases, and 11 bases lay in between. The CDR3 is 14 residues long. The germline V gene encodes CDR1 SGHNT and CDR2 YYREEE (reference sequence). CDR3: CASSLRGTGTEAFF. The CDR3 DNA sequence: TGTGCCAGCAGCTTGAGGGGGACGGGCACTGAAGCTTTCTTT.

This clone has just a few counts. This sequence joins TRBV28 and TRBJ2-6, with D unclear. Germline values: CDR1 MDHEN, CDR2 SYDVKM. The length of the CDR3 is 13 residues. V dropped 9 bases and J dropped 0 bases, with 6 bases sitting between them. In DNA, the CDR3 is TGTGCCAGTGTCCACTCTGGGGCCAACGTCCTGACTTTC. Encoded protein: CASVHSGANVLTF. The full variable domain, its missing parts supplied by reference TRBV28 and TRBJ2-6, is DVKVTQSSRYLVKRTGEKVFLECVQDMDHENMFWYRQDPGLGLRLIYFSYDVKMKEKGDIPEGYSVSREKKERFSLILESASTNQTSMYLCASVHSGANVLTFGAGSRLTVL.

This chain links TRBV13 with TRBJ2-7; TRBD1 is a possible D gene (5 bases). This CDR3 has 12 amino acids. Germline-derived CDR1 and CDR2 are PRHDT and FYEKMQ (reference sequence). V shed 4 bases and J shed 5 bases, with 9 bases lying between them. Written as DNA, the CDR3 is TGTGCCAGCAGCTCCCAGACAGACGAGCAGTACTTC. It codes for CASSSQTDEQYF.

The chain links TRBV4-3 to TRBJ1-2, with D hard to call. This CDR3 has 16 amino acids. The germline V gene has CDR1 LGHNA and CDR2 YSLEER. Trimming took 1 base from V and 6 from J, leaving 18 bases between them. The CDR3 protein is CASSQGGGRAVNGYTF. The CDR3 region has the DNA TGCGCCAGCAGCCAAGGGGGAGGGAGGGCTGTGAATGGCTACACCTTC.

The chain recombines TRBV10-3 with TRBJ2-3; 8 bases are shared with TRBD2. The CDR3 is made up of 17 amino acids. With V trimmed by 10 bases and J by 4 bases, 19 bases remained unmatched. CDR1 and CDR2 (germline): ENHRY, SYGVKD. CDR3: CATQIGAGAGEADTQYF. CDR3 coding DNA: TGTGCCACTCAGATTGGGGCAGGAGCGGGAGAAGCAGATACGCAGTATTTT.

J is TRBJ1-6 and V is TRBV2; a weak D match, TRBD1 (5 bases). From germline, CDR1 is SNHLY and CDR2 FYNNEI. The CDR3 is made up of 14 amino acids. Trimming stripped 4 bases from V and 6 bases from J, with 10 bases between. CDR3 in amino acids: CASSGATANSPLHF. The CDR3, as DNA: TGTGCCAGCAGTGGGGCGACAGCTAATTCACCCCTCCACTTT.

This chain joins TRBV5-1 and TRBJ2-3; 8 bases agree with TRBD2. Germline values: CDR1 SGHRS, CDR2 YFSETQ. The CDR3 consists of 16 residues. V trimming: 0 bases; J trimming: 3 bases; junction bases outside the gene matches: 6. The CDR3 sequence: CASSLATSGRTDTQYF. DNA of the CDR3: TGCGCCAGCAGCTTGGCCACCAGCGGGAGAACAGATACGCAGTATTTT.

This clone was detected once. V and J are TRBV5-1 and TRBJ1-2, with 8 bases that match TRBD1. The J segment lost 2 bases and the V segment lost 4 bases, leaving 13 bases of the junction unmatched. Germline V lookup: CDR1 SGHRS, CDR2 YFSETQ. This CDR3 spans 17 amino acids. The CDR3 coding sequence is TGCGCCAGCAGCCCTCGGAGACTCAGGGGGCGAAACTATGGCTACACCTTC. This sequence encodes CASSPRRLRGRNYGYTF.